These T cell receptor beta chains were read from a single sample in a study of cytomegalovirus exposure and HLA in healthy donors. Profiling relied on immunoSEQ multiplex PCR, and the TCRdb table lists in-frame clones only, not all of them. This sample has about 190,000 clones, with 60% to 85% found just once. Source material: PBMCs. All receptors come from a woman aged 18-35 years in good health and CMV-seronegative. CDR3s include the opening cysteine and the closing phenylalanine or tryptophan. D genes are given only for firm matches. The listing skips clone size in some rows; elsewhere it reads once, few, many or a size class.

j_gene	v_gene	d_gene	abundance	CDR3nt	CDR3aa
TRBJ2-7	TRBV10-1	NA	NA	TGCGCCAGCAGTGACTATAGCGGACCTTCCTACGAGCAGTACTTC	CASSDYSGPSYEQYF
TRBJ2-1	TRBV5-1	TRBD1	once	TGCGCCAGCAGCTTGTCAGGGGGCCGCAATGAGCAGTTCTTC	CASSLSGGRNEQFF
TRBJ2-2	TRBV5-1	TRBD1	NA	TGCGCCAGCCAAGAGGGGGGACAGGGGTCCGGGGAGCTGTTTTTT	CASQEGGQGSGELFF
TRBJ1-2	TRBV5-6	NA	NA	TGTGCCAGCAGCCGCTCCGGACAGATGTTTAACTATGGCTACACCTTC	CASSRSGQMFNYGYTF
TRBJ2-7	TRBV4-3	TRBD2	NA	TGCGCCAGCAGCCATTTTAGAACTAGCGGGACCTACGAGCAGTACTTC	CASSHFRTSGTYEQYF
TRBJ1-3	TRBV6-5	NA	few	TGTGCCAGCAGTCCTAGGTCGAGCTCTGGAAACACCATATATTTT	CASSPRSSSGNTIYF
TRBJ2-5	TRBV7-3	TRBD2	NA	TGTGCCAGCAGCTTAAACCCTAGCGGACAAGAGACCCAGTACTTC	CASSLNPSGQETQYF
TRBJ2-3	TRBV29-1	NA	NA	TGCAGCGTCACCGGGACATTCACAGATACGCAGTATTTT	CSVTGTFTDTQYF
TRBJ1-1	TRBV9	NA	once	TGTGCCAGCAGCGAGACAGGAGCCCAATCTGAAGCTTTCTTT	CASSETGAQSEAFF
TRBJ2-3	TRBV29-1	NA	NA	TGCAGCGCCAAACCCGGGGTAGGCGCAGATACGCAGTATTTT	CSAKPGVGADTQYF
TRBJ1-1	TRBV10-3	NA	NA	TGTGCCATCAGTGAGGGTGGGCAGCCGAACACTGAAGCTTTCTTT	CAISEGGQPNTEAFF
TRBJ1-5	TRBV2	NA	NA	TGTGCCAGCAGTGAAGGGGCAGAGAATCAGCCCCAGCATTTT	CASSEGAENQPQHF
TRBJ1-2	TRBV18	NA	NA	TGTGCCAGCTCACCTTCACAGGGAGTTCTTGGCTACACCTTC	CASSPSQGVLGYTF
TRBJ1-2	TRBV7-9	TRBD1	NA	TGTGCCAGCAGCTTAACACAGGGGTTTGGCTACACCTTC	CASSLTQGFGYTF
TRBJ1-1	TRBV4-3	NA	NA	TGCGCCAGCAGCCAAGGGGCCGTGAACACTGAAGCTTTCTTT	CASSQGAVNTEAFF
TRBJ2-7	TRBV5-6	TRBD2	NA	TGTGCCAGCAACCCTAAAGGCGGGGGATACTACGAGCAGTACTTC	CASNPKGGGYYEQYF
TRBJ1-1	TRBV27	TRBD1	NA	TGTGCCAGCCGACGGACAGGGATGCTCACTGAAGCTTTCTTT	CASRRTGMLTEAFF
TRBJ2-1	TRBV27	TRBD1	few	TGTGCCAGCAGTCCCGACAGGGTTAAGGACAATGAGCAGTTCTTC	CASSPDRVKDNEQFF
TRBJ2-2	TRBV30	NA	NA	TGTGCCTGGAGTAACTACGGGAGAGGATACACCGGGGAGCTGTTTTTT	CAWSNYGRGYTGELFF
TRBJ1-1	TRBV27	NA	NA	TGTGCCAGCAGCCCGGTCCTGCAATTGAACACTGAAGCTTTCTTT	CASSPVLQLNTEAFF
TRBJ2-1	TRBV5-1	NA	NA	TGCGCCAGCACCCCAGGAGGGGCCGGGAATGAGCAGTTCTTC	CASTPGGAGNEQFF
TRBJ2-3	TRBV6-1	TRBD2	NA	TGTGCCAGCAGTGCCCGACTAGCGGGGGGCACAGATACGCAGTATTTT	CASSARLAGGTDTQYF
TRBJ2-7	TRBV10-3	TRBD1	NA	TGTGCCATCACCGCAGACAGGGGGCGTAACGAGCAGTACTTC	CAITADRGRNEQYF
TRBJ2-2	TRBV6-5	TRBD1	NA	TGTGCCAGCAGCAGGGACAGGAGGAACACCGGGGAGCTGTTTTTT	CASSRDRRNTGELFF
TRBJ1-4	TRBV19	NA	NA	TGTGCCAGTAGTGTCCGGGACATAGGGGAAAAACTGTTTTTT	CASSVRDIGEKLFF
TRBJ2-1	TRBV29-1	NA	few	TGCAGCGTTGAAGGACTGAGGACCAGGGACAACAAGTATGAGCAGTTCTTC	CSVEGLRTRDNKYEQFF
TRBJ1-1	TRBV9	NA	NA	TGTGCCAGCAGCCCAGGGCTTACAACTGAAGCTTTCTTT	CASSPGLTTEAFF
TRBJ2-7	TRBV4-1	TRBD2	few	TGCGCCAGCAGCAGCAAGATTGCTAGCGGGGGACTCTCCTACGAGCAGTACTTC	CASSSKIASGGLSYEQYF
TRBJ1-5	TRBV5-6	NA	NA	TGTGCCAGCAGCTTGGTCGGTAGTCAGCCCCAGCATTTT	CASSLVGSQPQHF
TRBJ1-1	TRBV6-1	TRBD1	NA	TGTGCCAGCAGTCAAGACAGGGGGAGGGCGGCTTTCTTT	CASSQDRGRAAFF
TRBJ2-1	TRBV18	TRBD2	NA	TGTGCCAGCTCAACCGGACTAGCGATGGCATCCTACAATGAGCAGTTCTTC	CASSTGLAMASYNEQFF
TRBJ1-1	TRBV28	TRBD1	NA	TGTGCCAGCAGTTATCCGGGACAGTTT	CASSYPGQF
TRBJ2-3	TRBV6-1	NA	few	TGTGCCAGCAGCCGGGAGTACACAGATACGCAGTATTTT	CASSREYTDTQYF
TRBJ1-1	TRBV5-6	NA	NA	TGTGCCAGCAGCCCCGCCCTGGCACCGAACACTGAAGCTTTCTTT	CASSPALAPNTEAFF
TRBJ1-2	TRBV28	NA	NA	TGTGCCAGCAGTTCGGGGGACGCCCGAGGGAACTATGGCTACACCTTC	CASSSGDARGNYGYTF
TRBJ1-1	TRBV5-6	NA	NA	TGTGCCAGCAGCTTGGGAGGGTGGCGGCTGGTGAGTGAAGCTTTCTTT	CASSLGGWRLVSEAFF
TRBJ2-5	TRBV6-5	TRBD1	NA	TGTGCCAGCAGTTACTCGGCAACAGGGGTGTTGGAGACCCAGTACTTC	CASSYSATGVLETQYF
TRBJ1-1	TRBV29-1	NA	NA	TGCAGCGTTGCATTGTACACTGAAGCTTTCTTT	CSVALYTEAFF
TRBJ1-5	TRBV19	TRBD1	NA	TGTGCCAGTAGTATAGTTACAGGCAGGGGGAACAATCAGCCCCAGCATTTT	CASSIVTGRGNNQPQHF
TRBJ1-1	TRBV5-1	NA	NA	TGCGCCAGCAGCTGGTTCACGGGTGTGAACACTGAAGCTTTCTTT	CASSWFTGVNTEAFF
TRBJ1-2	TRBV28	TRBD1	NA	TGTGCCAGCAGCAGGGGGCTTGGCTACACCTTC	CASSRGLGYTF
TRBJ2-5	TRBV5-4	TRBD1	once	TGTGCCAGCAGCGGACAGGGATGGGAGACCCAGTACTTC	CASSGQGWETQYF
TRBJ2-3	TRBV4-2	NA	NA	TGTGCCAGCAGCCAAGATCATATGACTAGCACAGATACGCAGTATTTT	CASSQDHMTSTDTQYF
TRBJ2-5	TRBV10-1	TRBD1	NA	TGCGCCAGCAGCGGACAGGGGAGAGAGACCCAGTACTTC	CASSGQGRETQYF
TRBJ2-7	TRBV2	TRBD1	few	TGTGCCAGCAGCTGGGGACAGGAATCCTACGAGCAGTACTTC	CASSWGQESYEQYF
TRBJ2-7	TRBV14	TRBD1	NA	TGTGCCAGCAGCCCCAGGGACAGGGGGCCGTACGAGCAGTACTTC	CASSPRDRGPYEQYF
TRBJ2-1	TRBV6-5	NA	NA	TGTGCCAGCAGTGCGGGGACCAGCTCCTACAATGAGCAGTTCTTC	CASSAGTSSYNEQFF
TRBJ2-7	TRBV27	NA	NA	TGTGCCAGCAGTTTAGGGCGGGCCACCCTCTACGAGCAGTACTTC	CASSLGRATLYEQYF
TRBJ2-1	TRBV7-9	TRBD2	NA	TGTGCCAGTCGAACCGCGGGGGGCACGAAGAATGAGCAGTTCTTC	CASRTAGGTKNEQFF